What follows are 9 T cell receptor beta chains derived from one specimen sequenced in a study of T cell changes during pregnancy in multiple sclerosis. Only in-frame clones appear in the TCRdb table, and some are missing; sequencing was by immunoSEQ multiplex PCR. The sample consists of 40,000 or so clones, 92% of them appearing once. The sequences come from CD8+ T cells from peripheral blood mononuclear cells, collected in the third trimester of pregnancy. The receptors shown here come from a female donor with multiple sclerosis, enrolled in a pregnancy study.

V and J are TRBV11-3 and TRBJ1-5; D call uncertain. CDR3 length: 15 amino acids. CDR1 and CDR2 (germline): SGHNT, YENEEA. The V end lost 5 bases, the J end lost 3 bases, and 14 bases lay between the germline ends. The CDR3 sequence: CASSTRRQNNQPQHF. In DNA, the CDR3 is TGTGCCAGCAGCACCCGGAGGCAGAACAATCAGCCCCAGCATTTT.

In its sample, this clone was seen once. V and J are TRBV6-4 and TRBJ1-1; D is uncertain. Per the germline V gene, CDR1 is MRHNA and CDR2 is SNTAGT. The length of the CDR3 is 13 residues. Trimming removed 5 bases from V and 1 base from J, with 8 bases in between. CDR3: CASSLNKNTEAFF. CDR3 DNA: TGTGCCAGCAGTCTGAACAAGAACACTGAAGCTTTCTTT.

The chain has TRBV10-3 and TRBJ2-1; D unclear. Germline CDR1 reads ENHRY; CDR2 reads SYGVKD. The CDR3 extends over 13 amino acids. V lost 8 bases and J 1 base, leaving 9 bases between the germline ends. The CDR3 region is CAILESSYNEQFF. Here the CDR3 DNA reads TGTGCCATCCTAGAGAGTTCCTACAATGAGCAGTTCTTC.

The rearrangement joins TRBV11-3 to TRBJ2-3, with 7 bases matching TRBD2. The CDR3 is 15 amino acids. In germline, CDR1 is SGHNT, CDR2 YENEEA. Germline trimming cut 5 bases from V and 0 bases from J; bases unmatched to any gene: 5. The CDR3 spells CASSPDSGSTDTQYF. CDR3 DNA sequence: TGTGCCAGCAGCCCCGATAGCGGGAGCACAGATACGCAGTATTTT.

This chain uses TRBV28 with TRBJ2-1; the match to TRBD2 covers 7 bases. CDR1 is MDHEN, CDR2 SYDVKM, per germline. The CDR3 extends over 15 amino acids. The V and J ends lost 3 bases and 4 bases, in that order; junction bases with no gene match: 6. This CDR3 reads CASSFLRETYNEQFF. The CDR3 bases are TGTGCCAGCAGTTTCTTGCGGGAGACGTACAATGAGCAGTTCTTC.

For the CDR3, the DNA is TGTGCCAGCAGTGAAGTCGGGACTGAAGCTTTCTTT. Encoded protein: CASSEVGTEAFF. The chain has TRBV2 and TRBJ1-1; no reliable D call. The length of the CDR3 is 12 residues. Germline CDR1 is SNHLY and CDR2 is FYNNEI. Trimming removed 1 base from V and 5 bases from J, with 5 bases in between.

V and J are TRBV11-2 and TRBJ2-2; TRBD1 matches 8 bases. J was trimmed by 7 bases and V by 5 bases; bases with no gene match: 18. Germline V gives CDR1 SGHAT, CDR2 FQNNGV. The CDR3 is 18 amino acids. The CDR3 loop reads CASSHLPPTGEDNGELFF. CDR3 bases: TGTGCCAGCAGCCACCTTCCCCCGACAGGGGAGGATAACGGGGAGCTGTTTTTT.

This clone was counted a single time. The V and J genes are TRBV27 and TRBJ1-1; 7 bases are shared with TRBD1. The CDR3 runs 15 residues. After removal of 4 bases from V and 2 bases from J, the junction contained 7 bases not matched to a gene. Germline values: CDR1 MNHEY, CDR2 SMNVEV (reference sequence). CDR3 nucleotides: TGTGCCAGCAGTTCCTTGACAGGGTATAACACTGAAGCTTTCTTT. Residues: CASSSLTGYNTEAFF.

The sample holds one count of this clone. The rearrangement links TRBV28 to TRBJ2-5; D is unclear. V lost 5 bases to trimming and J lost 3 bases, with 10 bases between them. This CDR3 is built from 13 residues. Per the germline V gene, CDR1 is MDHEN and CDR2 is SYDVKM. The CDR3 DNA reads TGTGCCAGCAGTACGCTAGATAAAGAGACCCAGTACTTC. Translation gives CASSTLDKETQYF.